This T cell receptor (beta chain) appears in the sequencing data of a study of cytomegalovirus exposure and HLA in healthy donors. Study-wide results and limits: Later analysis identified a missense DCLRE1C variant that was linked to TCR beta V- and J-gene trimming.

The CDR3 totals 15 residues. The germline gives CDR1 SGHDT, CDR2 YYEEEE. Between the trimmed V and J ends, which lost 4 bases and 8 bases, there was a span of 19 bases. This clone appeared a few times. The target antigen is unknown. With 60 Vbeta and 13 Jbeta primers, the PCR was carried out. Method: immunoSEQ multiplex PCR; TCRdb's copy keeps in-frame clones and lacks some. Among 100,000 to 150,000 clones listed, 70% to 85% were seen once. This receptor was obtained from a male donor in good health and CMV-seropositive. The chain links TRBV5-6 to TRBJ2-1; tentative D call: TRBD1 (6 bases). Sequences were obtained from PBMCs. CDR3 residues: CASSPERDMVDEQFF. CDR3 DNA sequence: TGTGCCAGCAGCCCGGAAAGGGACATGGTGGATGAGCAGTTCTTC.